The clone carrying this TCR beta chain was found many times. What it binds is unknown. Quantitative barcoded 5'-RACE was used to prepare TCR beta libraries. One entry per CDR3 protein results from TCRdb running MiXCR on the 5' RACE reads. The sample consists of some 200,000 distinct CDR3 sequences, 7% to 8% of them appearing once. The data were obtained in a study of CD8 T cells in ankylosing spondylitis. Study-wide results and limits: Earlier reports found some motif variants in synovial fluid and blood in reactive arthritis. Significantly higher representation of disease-linked clones was reported for matched ankylosing spondylitis synovial fluid. Typical of ankylosing spondylitis blood, it appeared, was a TCR beta motif of eight highly homologous variants.

Trimming pared 4 bases from V and 6 bases from J, leaving 7 bases between. This CDR3 is 12 amino acids long. Germline-derived CDR1 and CDR2 are MDHEN and SYDVKM. The sequencing sample was made of blood, either unsorted or a sorted T cell fraction (not recorded which). The source is a male donor with ankylosing spondylitis. The chain has TRBV28 and TRBJ1-5; TRBD1 might be the D (5 bases). For the CDR3, the DNA is TGTGCCAGCAGTTCAGGGTTTCAGCCCCAGCATTTT. The encoded protein is CASSSGFQPQHF.